The 22 T cell receptor beta chains below all came from one sample that was sequenced in a study of cytomegalovirus exposure and HLA in healthy donors. Vbeta (60) and Jbeta (13) primers were used in the PCR. The repertoire was sequenced with immunoSEQ multiplex PCR; TCRdb's copy has only in-frame clones and lacks some. The sample records about 230,000 clones, roughly 90% being singletons. Sequencing input: PBMCs. The receptors were sampled from a woman aged 18-35 years in good health and CMV-seronegative.

This chain uses TRBV7-2 with TRBJ2-7; D gene ambiguous. The length of the CDR3 is 13 residues. V was shortened by 4 bases and J by 2 bases, with 9 bases between the two germline ends. Germline loops: CDR1 SGHTA, CDR2 FQGNSA. As DNA, the CDR3 is TGTGCCAGCAGCTCTTACCGAGCCTACGAGCAGTACTTC. Translated: CASSSYRAYEQYF.

About this clone itself: The limits of the CDR3 on the DNA are not certain, so only TCRdb's listed CDR3 is given. The chain is built from TRBV6-1 and TRBJ2-1; TRBD1, the table's D call, lacks a check against the DNA. Germline assignment: CDR1 MNHNS and CDR2 SASEGT. The CDR3 is 12 residues long, ends included. CDR3 amino acids: CASSEWGTGTIF.

The V and J genes are TRBV2 and TRBJ1-6, with unresolved D. The CDR3 runs 12 residues. Germline V gene sequence: CDR1 SNHLY, CDR2 FYNNEI. The V and J ends lost 11 bases and 6 bases respectively, with 11 bases between them. The CDR3 sequence is CARGGLNSPLHF. CDR3 nucleotide sequence: TGTGCCCGCGGAGGGCTTAATTCACCCCTCCACTTT. Variable domain in full (rest from reference TRBV2 and TRBJ1-6): EPEVTQTPSHQVTQMGQEVILRCVPISNHLYFYWYRQILGQKVEFLVSFYNNEISEKSEIFDDQFSVERPDGSNFTLKIRSTKLEDSAMYFCARGGLNSPLHFGNGTRLTVT.

Written as DNA, the CDR3 is TGTGCCAGCGGGGGGGAATACTCTGGAAACACCATATATTTT. Protein: CASGGEYSGNTIYF. The J gene is TRBJ1-3, the V gene TRBV2, with D maybe TRBD1 (5 bases). Germline CDR1 and CDR2: SNHLY and FYNNEI. The ends were cut back, 8 bases at V and 0 bases at J, with 11 bases in the middle. The CDR3 runs 14 residues.

The chain combines TRBV11-2 with TRBJ2-1, with D possibly TRBD2 on 6 matching bases. Germline V lookup: CDR1 SGHAT, CDR2 FQNNGV. Trimming pared 5 bases from V and 4 bases from J, leaving 9 bases between. The CDR3 consists of 13 residues. The CDR3 DNA reads as TGTGCCAGCAGCCCGGCGGGGTACAATGAGCAGTTCTTC. The encoded protein is CASSPAGYNEQFF.

The CDR3 loop reads CASSPGQYEKLFF. CDR3 nucleotide sequence: TGTGCCAGCAGCCCGGGACAGTATGAAAAACTGTTTTTT. This rearrangement joins TRBV7-2 to TRBJ1-4; 7 bases line up with TRBD1. CDR1 and CDR2 from the germline V gene are SGHTA and FQGNSA. The CDR3 has 13 amino acids. The J segment lost 6 bases and the V segment lost 5 bases, leaving 3 bases of the junction unmatched.

This CDR3 reads CASAGLAGDPGTDTQYF. As DNA, the CDR3 is TGTGCCAGCGCCGGACTAGCGGGAGACCCCGGGACAGATACGCAGTATTTT. The chain couples TRBV2 to TRBJ2-3; 13 bases agree with TRBD2. The junction had 11 bases not matched to a gene; V was cut back by 8 bases and J by 3 bases. The germline V gene has CDR1 SNHLY and CDR2 FYNNEI. The CDR3 sequence is 17 residues long.

This chain joins TRBV4-3 and TRBJ2-7; 10 nucleotides line up with TRBD2. CDR3 length: 17 residues. From germline, CDR1 is LGHNA and CDR2 YSLEER. V trimming: 0 bases; J trimming: 3 bases; junction bases outside the gene matches: 8. The CDR3 DNA reads TGCGCCAGCAGCCAAGAGGCTAGCGGGAGTTTTTACTACGAGCAGTACTTC. Protein: CASSQEASGSFYYEQYF.

The gene calls are TRBV2 and TRBJ1-5, with 9 bases identical to TRBD1. Germline lookup yields CDR1 SNHLY and CDR2 FYNNEI. The V and J ends lost 6 bases and 7 bases, in that order; junction bases with no gene match: 7. This CDR3 is 14 amino acids long. CDR3 sequence: CASSYRGLNQPQHF. The CDR3 DNA follows: TGTGCCAGCAGCTACAGGGGGCTCAACCAGCCCCAGCATTTT.

The rearrangement uses TRBV15 and TRBJ1-2; maybe TRBD1 (6 bases). CDR1 LNHNV and CDR2 YYDKDF come from the germline V gene (reference sequence). This CDR3 has 18 amino acids. Trimming left V 0 bases short and J 4 bases short, with 21 bases between. CDR3 nucleotides: TGTGCCACCAGCAGAGATGTTGGTCGGGGGGGCGGCATCTATGGCTACACCTTC. Its translation is CATSRDVGRGGGIYGYTF. Variable domain in full (rest from reference TRBV15 and TRBJ1-2): DAMVIQNPRYQVTQFGKPVTLSCSQTLNHNVMYWYQQKSSQAPKLLFHYYDKDFNNEADTPDNFQSRRPNTSFCFLDIRSPGLGDTAMYLCATSRDVGRGGGIYGYTFGSGTRLTVV.

The rearrangement joins TRBV7-9 to TRBJ2-1, with D perhaps TRBD2 (5 bases). The CDR3 has 14 residues. V was cut by 1 base and J by 3 bases, with 7 bases left in between. In germline, CDR1 is SEHNR, CDR2 FQNEAQ (reference sequence). CDR3 protein: CASSLDRDYNEQFF. The CDR3, as DNA: TGTGCCAGCAGCTTAGATCGGGACTACAATGAGCAGTTCTTC.

The chain recombines TRBV6-5 with TRBJ1-1, with TRBD1 identical over 8 bases. V shed 5 bases, J shed 1 base, and the junction held 6 bases outside the gene matches. This CDR3 spans 15 amino acids. Germline CDR1 MNHEY, CDR2 SVGAGI. CDR3 bases: TGTGCCAGCAGTAATCGACAGGGGTGGAACACTGAAGCTTTCTTT. Translating gives CASSNRQGWNTEAFF.

The CDR3, as DNA: TGCAGCGTTGAAGGGGGACAGGGGGTTTTCTATGGCTACACCTTC. Encoded protein: CSVEGGQGVFYGYTF. The J gene is TRBJ1-2, the V gene TRBV29-1, with 11 bases matching TRBD1. Germline V gives CDR1 SQVTM, CDR2 ANQGSEA. The V segment lost 1 base and the J segment 4 bases; nucleotides outside the gene matches: 5. The CDR3 sequence is 15 residues long.

J is TRBJ1-1 and V is TRBV18, with D tentatively TRBD1 (6 bases). The germline V gene encodes CDR1 KGHSH and CDR2 LQKENI. The CDR3 sequence is 15 residues long. Trimming took 2 bases from V and 2 from J, leaving 12 bases between them. CDR3 loop: CASSPLDSRNTEAFF. The CDR3 DNA sequence: TGTGCCAGCTCACCATTGGACAGCCGAAACACTGAAGCTTTCTTT.

The chain joins TRBV6-4 to TRBJ2-6; D may be TRBD1 (6 bases). Germline V gene lookup returns CDR1 MRHNA and CDR2 SNTAGT. V gave up 2 bases and J gave up 0 bases, with 14 bases separating them. CDR3 length: 18 residues. The CDR3 DNA sequence: TGTGCCAGCAGTGACCCTGGGGACACGTCCTCTGGGGCCAACGTCCTGACTTTC. Encoded protein: CASSDPGDTSSGANVLTF.

The genes are TRBV9 and TRBJ2-3, with D possibly matching TRBD2 (6 bases). This CDR3 is built from 14 residues. CDR1 and CDR2 from the germline V gene are SGDLS and YYNGEE. V gave up 4 bases and J gave up 2 bases, with 11 bases separating them. CDR3: CASSLRGYTDTQYF. CDR3 in DNA: TGTGCCAGCAGCTTACGGGGGTACACAGATACGCAGTATTTT.

The chain links TRBV5-4 to TRBJ2-1, with 7 bases that match TRBD2. The CDR3 runs to 14 residues. Germline assignment: CDR1 SGHNT and CDR2 YYREEE (reference sequence). V shed 1 base and J 10 bases; nucleotides not matched to a gene: 8. CDR3 amino acids: CASSLKTGGREQFF. CDR3 coding DNA: TGTGCCAGCAGCTTGAAGACGGGAGGTAGAGAGCAGTTCTTC.

V and J are TRBV6-6 and TRBJ2-7; D not resolved. CDR3 length: 13 residues. Germline V gene data show CDR1 as MNHNY and CDR2 as SVGAGI (reference sequence). Trimming stripped 6 bases from V and 2 bases from J, with 11 bases between. Written as DNA, the CDR3 is TGTGCCAGCAGATTACAGTCTACCTACGAGCAGTACTTC. This codes for CASRLQSTYEQYF.

The rearrangement joins TRBV13 to TRBJ2-1; tentatively, D is TRBD1 (6 bases). The CDR3 sequence is 13 residues long. The germline V and J ends were trimmed by 9 bases and 8 bases, with 17 bases remaining between them. CDR1 PRHDT and CDR2 FYEKMQ come from the germline V gene (reference sequence). As DNA, the CDR3 is TGTGCCAGTCCCGGGGCCAGGGGACATGAGCAGTTCTTC. This gives the protein CASPGARGHEQFF.

The rearrangement joins TRBV4-1 to TRBJ1-1, with D perhaps matching TRBD1 (5 bases). The germline V and J ends were trimmed by 1 base and 0 bases, with 12 bases remaining between them. The CDR3 runs 16 residues. Germline CDR1 is MGHRA and CDR2 is YSYEKL. This CDR3 is CASSQVDRPLNTEAFF. The DNA of the CDR3 is TGCGCCAGCAGCCAAGTCGACAGACCTCTGAACACTGAAGCTTTCTTT.

This clone was counted only a few times. CDR3 bases: TGTGCCAGTAAGGCATGGGAGGACTATGGCTACACCTTC. Translated, it gives CASKAWEDYGYTF. The gene calls are TRBV9 and TRBJ1-2; D not certain. V lost 8 bases to trimming and J lost 3 bases, with 14 bases between them. The CDR3 consists of 13 residues. Per germline, CDR1 SGDLS and CDR2 YYNGEE.

The V gene is TRBV6-5, the J gene TRBJ2-7; 7 positions agree with TRBD2. V was pared by 4 bases and J by 2 bases, with 8 bases of the junction left unmatched. Germline CDR1 and CDR2: MNHEY and SVGAGI. This CDR3 region has 15 residues. CDR3 loop: CASSFGGLAAYEQYF. In DNA, the CDR3 is TGTGCCAGCAGTTTCGGAGGGCTAGCGGCCTACGAGCAGTACTTC.